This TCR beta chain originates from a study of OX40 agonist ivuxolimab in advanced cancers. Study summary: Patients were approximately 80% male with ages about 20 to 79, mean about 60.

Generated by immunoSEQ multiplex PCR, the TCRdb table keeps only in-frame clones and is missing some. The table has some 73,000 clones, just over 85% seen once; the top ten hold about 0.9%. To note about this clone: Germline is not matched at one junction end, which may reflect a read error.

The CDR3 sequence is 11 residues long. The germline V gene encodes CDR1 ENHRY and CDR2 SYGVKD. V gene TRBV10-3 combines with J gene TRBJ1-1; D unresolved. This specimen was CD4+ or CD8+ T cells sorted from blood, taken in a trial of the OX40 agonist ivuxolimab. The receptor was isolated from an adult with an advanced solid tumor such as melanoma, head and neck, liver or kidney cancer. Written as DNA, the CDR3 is TGTGCCAGCAGTCCCCAGAATGAAGCTTTCTTT. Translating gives CASSPQNEAFF.